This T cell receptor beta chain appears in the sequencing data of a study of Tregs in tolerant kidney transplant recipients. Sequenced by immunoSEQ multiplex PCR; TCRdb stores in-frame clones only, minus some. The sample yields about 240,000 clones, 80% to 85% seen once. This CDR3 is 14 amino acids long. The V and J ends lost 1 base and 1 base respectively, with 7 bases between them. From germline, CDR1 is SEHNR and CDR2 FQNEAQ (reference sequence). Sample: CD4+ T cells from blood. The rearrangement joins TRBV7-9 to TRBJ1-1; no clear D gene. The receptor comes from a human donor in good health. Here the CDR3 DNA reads TGTGCCAGCAGCTTAGACCTTGGGAACACTGAAGCTTTCTTT. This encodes CASSLDLGNTEAFF.